This entry lists 13 T cell receptor beta chains sequenced from one sample in a study of human T cells and chemical hapten exposure (dated by TCRdb to the early 2020s). What this sample's time point label stands for: patch test 3, about 24 weeks after DPC sensitization. According to the study, the label for this sample's treatment or condition signals: therapeutic diphenylcyclopropenone sensitization with weekly scalp DPC. The library was built by means of RACE. The instrument given in TCRdb is NextSeq 500. Through fastp at Q25 and MiXCR, TCRdb rebuilt clones from the public reads, retaining in-frame beta chains. One record per CDR3 amino acid sequence lists the most common genes and DNA. Within this sample are some 84,000 distinct CDR3 sequences, with 11% of them counted one time only. The ten largest clones capture about 4% of the sample. The sample in question was whole blood, obtained in connection with sensitization to the hapten diphenylcyclopropenone (DPC). The receptors stem from a woman between 50 and 59 years old with alopecia areata. Some clones in this sample may be carry-over from other donors' samples.

This clonotype has ten or more counts. This chain connects TRBV2 to TRBJ2-1, with TRBD2 identical over 10 bases. This CDR3 has 15 residues. CDR1 and CDR2 (germline): SNHLY, FYNNEI. Trimming removed 7 bases from V and 4 bases from J; junction bases left unmatched: 7. In DNA, the CDR3 is TGTGCCAGCATTCAAGCGGGAGGGCCATACAATGAGCAGTTCTTC. Its translation is CASIQAGGPYNEQFF.

This clonotype came up a few times. This CDR3 reads CASSLIPGTSHNTQYF. CDR3 DNA sequence: TGTGCCAGCAGCTTAATCCCCGGGACTAGCCATAATACGCAGTATTTT. V and J are TRBV7-2 and TRBJ2-3, with TRBD2 matching 9 bases. Germline CDR1 reads SGHTA; CDR2 reads FQGNSA. The length of the CDR3 is 16 residues. V shed 2 bases and J 7 bases; nucleotides not matched to a gene: 10.

At least ten counts were recorded for this clonotype. V is TRBV12-3 or TRBV12-4 and J is TRBJ2-6; tentative D call: TRBD1 (6 bases). Trimming pared 3 bases from V and 1 base from J, leaving 7 bases between. This CDR3 spans 15 amino acids. CDR3: CASSFGQSGANVLTF. The CDR3 DNA reads as TGTGCCAGCAGTTTCGGACAGTCTGGGGCCAACGTCCTGACTTTC.

This rearrangement joins TRBV3-1 to TRBJ2-5; 11 nucleotides match TRBD2. Looked up from germline, CDR1 is LGHDT and CDR2 is YNNKEL (reference sequence). Unmatched junction bases numbered 9, after V lost 1 base and J lost 5 bases. CDR3 length: 17 residues. The DNA of the CDR3 is TGTGCCAGCAGCCAAGGAAAGAGACTAGCGGGAAGGGAGACCCAGTACTTC. Translated, it gives CASSQGKRLAGRETQYF.

Many counts were recorded for this clonotype. This rearrangement joins TRBV14 to TRBJ1-6, with D perhaps TRBD1 (5 bases). V was cut by 4 bases and J by 5 bases, with 12 bases left in between. This CDR3 region has 15 residues. Germline lookup yields CDR1 SGHDN and CDR2 FVKESK. As DNA, the CDR3 is TGTGCCAGCAGCCTCACAGACAGCCATAATTCACCCCTCCACTTT. Its translation is CASSLTDSHNSPLHF.

The rearrangement joins TRBV28 to TRBJ2-1; D is perhaps TRBD1 (5 bases). CDR3 length: 13 amino acids. CDR1 MDHEN and CDR2 SYDVKM come from the germline V gene. With 2 bases removed from V and 4 bases from J, the gap between germline ends came to 6 bases. This chain's CDR3 is CASSLQGYNEQFF. The CDR3 bases are TGTGCCAGCAGTTTACAGGGTTACAATGAGCAGTTCTTC.

V gene TRBV29-1 combines with J gene TRBJ1-3; unclear D gene. CDR1 and CDR2 from the germline V gene are SQVTM and ANQGSEA. V lost 0 bases and J lost 4, with 16 bases in between. The CDR3 loop spans 16 amino acids. The CDR3 DNA reads TGCAGCGTTGAAGAGCGAGAAAGGGCGAGGGGAAACACCATATATTTT. Its protein is CSVEERERARGNTIYF.

This clonotype was seen only a few times. The genes are TRBV12-3 or TRBV12-4 and TRBJ1-5; TRBD1 is a possible D gene (5 bases). Trimming left V 6 bases short and J 4 bases short, with 7 bases between. This CDR3 has 12 residues. The chain's CDR3 is CASRGGNQPQHF. In nucleotides, the CDR3 is TGTGCCAGCAGGGGGGGGAATCAGCCCCAGCATTTT.

This clonotype has a count of ten or more. The chain is built from TRBV11-2 and TRBJ2-5; possibly TRBD1 for D (6 bases). The CDR3 is 15 residues long. Germline V gene sequence: CDR1 SGHAT, CDR2 FQNNGV. V was pared by 6 bases and J by 4 bases, with 18 bases between. The CDR3 region is CASRPFRGGSETQYF. The CDR3 coding sequence is TGTGCCAGCAGACCTTTCCGTGGGGGCTCAGAGACCCAGTACTTC.

V and J are TRBV5-4 and TRBJ2-2; D possibly uses TRBD1 or TRBD2 (5 bases each). Trimming cost V 4 bases and J 8 bases, with 18 bases left between them. Germline V gene sequence: CDR1 SGHNT, CDR2 YYREEE (reference sequence). There are 15 residues in the CDR3. CDR3 sequence reads: CASSTGTLIGGELFF. In DNA form, the CDR3 reads TGTGCCAGCAGCACCGGGACCCTCATTGGGGGGGAGCTGTTTTTT.

This clonotype came up a few times. J is TRBJ2-6 and V is TRBV24-1; 7 bases are a match to TRBD2. J was trimmed by 1 base and V by 5 bases; bases with no gene match: 1. The CDR3 is 15 residues long. Germline CDR1 is KGHDR and CDR2 is SFDVKD. CDR3 bases: TGTGCCACCAGTGCCGGGGGGTCTGGGGCCAACGTCCTGACTTTC. It codes for CATSAGGSGANVLTF.

The chain combines TRBV20-1 with TRBJ2-3; TRBD2 agrees at 13 bases. Trimming took 6 bases from V and 3 from J; bases not matched to a gene: 3. Germline-derived CDR1 and CDR2 are DFQATT and SNEGSKA (reference sequence). The CDR3 loop spans 14 amino acids. In nucleotides, the CDR3 is TGCAGTGCGGGACTAGCGGGATTGACAGATACGCAGTATTTT. Translation gives CSAGLAGLTDTQYF.

Ten or more counts support this clonotype. V gene TRBV6-2 or TRBV6-3 combines with J gene TRBJ2-5; the D is unclear. CDR3 length: 11 residues. Trimming left V 7 bases short and J 5 bases short, with 8 bases between. Germline lookup yields CDR1 MNHEY and CDR2 SVGEGT. CDR3 amino acids: CASTSVETQYF. In nucleotides, the CDR3 is TGTGCCAGCACGTCGGTCGAGACCCAGTACTTC.